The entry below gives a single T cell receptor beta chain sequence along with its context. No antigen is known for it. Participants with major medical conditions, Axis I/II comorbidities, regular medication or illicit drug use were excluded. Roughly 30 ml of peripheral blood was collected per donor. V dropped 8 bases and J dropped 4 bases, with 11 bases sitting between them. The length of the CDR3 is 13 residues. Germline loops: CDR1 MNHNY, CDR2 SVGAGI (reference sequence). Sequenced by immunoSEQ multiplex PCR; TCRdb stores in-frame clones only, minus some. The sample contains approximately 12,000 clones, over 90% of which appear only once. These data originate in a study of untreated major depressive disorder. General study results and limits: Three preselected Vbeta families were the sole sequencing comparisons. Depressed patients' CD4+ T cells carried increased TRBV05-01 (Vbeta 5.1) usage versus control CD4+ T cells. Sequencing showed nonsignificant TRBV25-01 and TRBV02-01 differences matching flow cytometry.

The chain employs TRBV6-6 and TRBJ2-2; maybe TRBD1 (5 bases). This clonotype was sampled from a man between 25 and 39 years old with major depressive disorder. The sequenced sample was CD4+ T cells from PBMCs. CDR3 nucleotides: TGTGCCAGCGACGACAGAACCACCGGGGAGCTGTTTTTT. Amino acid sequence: CASDDRTTGELFF.